This TCR beta chain originates from a study of cytomegalovirus exposure and HLA in healthy donors. On the study more broadly: Among the roughly 400 genotyped donors, 81% were placed in the Caucasian-associated ancestry cluster. Regarding the study as a whole: In a later analysis, TCR association rates varied by HLA locus: DRB1 most, HLA-C fewest. For most subjects, TCR beta sequences were reported to predict HLA-A and HLA-B alleles with accuracy. An observed cluster of highly shared sequence variants was recorded as a likely sequencing artifact.

Details on this clone: Its antigen remains unidentified.

The PCR contained 60 Vbeta and 13 Jbeta primers. The method was immunoSEQ multiplex PCR; TCRdb's version includes in-frame clones alone and lacks a portion of them. The sample contains around 120,000 clones, roughly 71% of which appear only once. The sample consisted of PBMCs. This receptor was identified in a man aged 40-49 years in good health and CMV-seropositive.

The CDR3 DNA follows: TGTGCCAGCAGCGTAGGAATCAAGGGGGAAGGCTACACCTTC. Residues: CASSVGIKGEGYTF. The J gene is TRBJ1-2, the V gene TRBV9; maybe TRBD1 (6 bases). Trimming stripped 0 bases from V and 8 bases from J, with 14 bases between. Per germline, CDR1 SGDLS and CDR2 YYNGEE. The CDR3 length is 14 residues.